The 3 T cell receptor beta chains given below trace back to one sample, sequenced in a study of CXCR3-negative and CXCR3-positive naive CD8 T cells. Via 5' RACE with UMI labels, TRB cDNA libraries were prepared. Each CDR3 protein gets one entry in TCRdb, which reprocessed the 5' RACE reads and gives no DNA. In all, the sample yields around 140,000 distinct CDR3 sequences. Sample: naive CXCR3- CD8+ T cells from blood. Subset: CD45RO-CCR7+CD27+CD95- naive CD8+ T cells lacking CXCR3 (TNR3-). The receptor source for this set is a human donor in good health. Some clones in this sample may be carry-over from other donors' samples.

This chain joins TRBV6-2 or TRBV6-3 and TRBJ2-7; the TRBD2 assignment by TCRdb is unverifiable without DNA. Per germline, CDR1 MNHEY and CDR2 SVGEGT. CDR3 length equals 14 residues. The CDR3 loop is CASRYRDSGYEQYF.

The chain's CDR3 is CASRTLGTYEQYF. V and J are TRBV5-1 and TRBJ2-7. Germline CDR1 is SGHRS and CDR2 is YFSETQ. The CDR3 consists of 13 residues.

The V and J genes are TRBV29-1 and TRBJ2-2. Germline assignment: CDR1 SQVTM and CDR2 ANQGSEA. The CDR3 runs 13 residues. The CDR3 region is CSVDLRNTGELFF.